The 7 T cell receptor beta chains presented below share a single source sample, sequenced in a study of T cell responses to AZD1222 COVID-19 vaccine (dated by TCRdb to the early 2020s). Library preparation employed the immunoSEQ multiplex PCR assay. This immuneACCESS table, as held by TCRdb, lists in-frame sequences with V and J called but not all clones. Of the missing ones, under half trace to an unresolved V gene in checked studies; the others have no known cause. The sample table shows about 210,000 clones, and 94% are seen once. Approximately 1.5% of the sample lies in the top ten. Read against the paper, the sample's time point label means: about 28 days (+/-7) after the second vaccine dose. Taken with the paper, the label for treatment or condition translates to: meningococcal conjugate vaccine given as trial control. The specimen was peripheral blood, collected 28 days after the second dose of the MenACWY control vaccine. The receptors here all came from an adult who received the MenACWY meningococcal vaccine as a control.

The chain has TRBV7-9 and TRBJ2-1; D is undetermined. Germline-derived CDR1 and CDR2 are SEHNR and FQNEAQ (reference sequence). This CDR3 region has 12 residues. V lost 3 bases and J lost 5, with 5 bases in between. This CDR3 reads CASSFGDNEQFF. DNA for the CDR3: TGTGCCAGCAGCTTTGGAGACAATGAGCAGTTCTTC.

The V call is TRBV30, the J call TRBJ2-4, with D unresolved. V dropped 5 bases and J dropped 1 base, with 15 bases sitting between them. Germline V lookup: CDR1 GTSNPN, CDR2 SVGIG (reference sequence). The CDR3 extends over 15 amino acids. In nucleotides, the CDR3 is TGTGCCTGGCGCTCCCCCCAGGTGGCCAAAAACATTCAGTACTTC. Amino acids: CAWRSPQVAKNIQYF.

The CDR3 loop is CASSQGGLNSPLHF. In nucleotides, the CDR3 is TGCGCCAGCAGTCAAGGGGGATTAAATTCACCCCTCCACTTT. The chain employs TRBV10-2 and TRBJ1-6, with D perhaps matching TRBD1 (6 bases). The germline CDR1 and CDR2 sequences are WSHSY and SAAADI. V shed 5 bases and J shed 7 bases, with 12 bases lying between them. The CDR3 runs 14 residues.

The V and J genes are TRBV5-5 and TRBJ1-1, with 8 nucleotides matching TRBD1. After removal of 4 bases from V and 3 bases from J, the junction contained 8 bases not matched to a gene. CDR1 is SGHKS, CDR2 YYEKEE, per germline (reference sequence). This CDR3 spans 15 amino acids. The CDR3 sequence is CASSPQDRVYTEAFF. For the CDR3, the DNA is TGTGCCAGCAGCCCCCAGGACAGGGTGTACACTGAAGCTTTCTTT.

The chain couples TRBV19 to TRBJ2-7; 12 bases are a match to TRBD2. The ends lost 3 bases at V and 0 bases at J; junction bases unmatched: 9. The CDR3 sequence is 18 residues long. CDR1 LNHDA and CDR2 SQIVND come from the germline V gene (reference sequence). CDR3: CASSMELAGGPTSYEQYF. The CDR3 nucleotides are TGTGCCAGTAGTATGGAACTAGCGGGAGGCCCAACCTCCTACGAGCAGTACTTC.

The chain employs TRBV14 and TRBJ1-6; TRBD1 is a possible D gene (5 bases). Germline V gives CDR1 SGHDN, CDR2 FVKESK. Trimming took off 3 bases at V and 10 bases at J, with 10 bases between the two ends. The CDR3 is 13 residues long. As DNA, the CDR3 is TGTGCCAGCAGCCAGACTGGGGGGTCACCCCTCCACTTT. Its protein product is CASSQTGGSPLHF. Drawing the rest from reference TRBV14 and TRBJ1-6, the complete variable domain is EAGVTQFPSHSVIEKGQTVTLRCDPISGHDNLYWYRRVMGKEIKFLLHFVKESKQDESGMPNNRFLAERTGGTYSTLKVQPAELEDSGVYFCASSQTGGSPLHFGNGTRLTVT.

The chain uses TRBV27 and TRBJ1-1; D gene unclear. The CDR3 consists of 13 residues. Trimming pared 5 bases from V and 4 bases from J, leaving 11 bases between. The germline gives CDR1 MNHEY, CDR2 SMNVEV (reference sequence). The CDR3 reads CASSPDTRTEAFF. The CDR3 DNA is TGTGCCAGCAGTCCCGACACCCGCACTGAAGCTTTCTTT.